These 21 T cell receptor beta chains share one sample of origin, sequenced in a study of preoperative IRX-2 immunotherapy in early breast cancer. Noted treatment: preoperative locoregional IRX-2 cytokine immunotherapy. The method was immunoSEQ multiplex PCR; TCRdb's version includes in-frame clones alone and lacks a portion of them. The table lists 30,000 to 35,000 clones, 90% to 95% of them singletons. This sample was gathered from a patient treated with IRX-2 immunotherapy. The receptors shown here come from a human donor with breast cancer.

The V call is TRBV7-9, the J call TRBJ2-5; tentatively, D is TRBD1 or TRBD2 (6 bases each). V was pared by 4 bases and J by 5 bases, with 29 bases between. The CDR3 has 19 amino acids. CDR1 SEHNR and CDR2 FQNEAQ come from the germline V gene (reference sequence). The CDR3 nucleotides are TGTGCCAGCAGCTCGACCAACGGTCGTCGCGGGACAATGGGGGAGACCCAGTACTTC. Its translation is CASSSTNGRRGTMGETQYF.

This clone was recorded once. The J gene is TRBJ2-5, the V gene TRBV7-6, with 7 bases identical to TRBD1. V dropped 5 bases and J dropped 6; count of bases not matched to a gene: 9. This CDR3 comprises 14 residues. Germline assignment: CDR1 SGHVS and CDR2 FNYEAQ. The chain's CDR3 is CASSPRDRAKTQYF. DNA of the CDR3: TGTGCCAGCAGCCCCAGAGACAGGGCCAAGACCCAGTACTTC. The full variable domain, completed using reference TRBV7-6 and TRBJ2-5, is GAGVSQSPRYKVTKRGQDVALRCDPISGHVSLYWYRQALGQGPEFLTYFNYEAQQDKSGLPNDRFSAERPEGSISTLTIQRTEQRDSAMYRCASSPRDRAKTQYFGPGTRLLVL.

The CDR3 protein is CASEGPGGYEQYF. The CDR3 DNA reads as TGTGCCTCGGAGGGGCCTGGAGGTTACGAGCAGTACTTC. The chain recombines TRBV25-1 with TRBJ2-7, with a possible D match to TRBD2 (6 bases). CDR3 size: 13 residues. Trimming cost V 11 bases and J 4 bases, with 18 bases left between them. Germline V gene sequence: CDR1 MGHDK, CDR2 SYGVNS.

The J gene is TRBJ2-1, the V gene TRBV28, with 13 bases identical to TRBD2. The CDR3 loop spans 15 amino acids. V gave up 3 bases and J gave up 8 bases; unmatched junction bases: 4. Germline-derived CDR1 and CDR2 are MDHEN and SYDVKM. Written as DNA, the CDR3 is TGTGCCAGCAGTTTTCGACTAGCGGGAGGACATGAGCAGTTCTTC. Translation gives CASSFRLAGGHEQFF.

V and J are TRBV6-5 and TRBJ1-2; 7 bases match TRBD1. The CDR3 loop spans 15 amino acids. V gave up 6 bases and J gave up 5 bases; unmatched junction bases: 12. Germline V gives CDR1 MNHEY, CDR2 SVGAGI. CDR3 in amino acids: CASRPHRGGSYGYTF. DNA of the CDR3: TGTGCCAGCAGACCACACAGGGGCGGTTCTTATGGCTACACCTTC.

This sequence joins TRBV29-1 and TRBJ1-2; D gene uncertain. CDR1 SQVTM and CDR2 ANQGSEA come from the germline V gene. This CDR3 comprises 11 residues. Trimming took off 6 bases at V and 8 bases at J, with 13 bases between the two ends. Here the CDR3 reads CSVSAEGGYTF. The CDR3 coding sequence is TGCAGCGTCTCGGCCGAGGGAGGCTACACCTTC.

The V gene is TRBV7-6, the J gene TRBJ2-1, with a possible D match to TRBD1 (5 bases). The CDR3 extends over 13 amino acids. Germline CDR1 SGHVS, CDR2 FNYEAQ. V was cut by 4 bases and J by 3 bases, with 7 bases left in between. The CDR3 is CASSSTVYNEQFF. CDR3 nucleotides: TGTGCCAGCAGCTCGACAGTCTACAATGAGCAGTTCTTC.

The V call is TRBV16, the J call TRBJ1-1, with D maybe TRBD1 (6 bases). Germline lookup yields CDR1 KGHSY and CDR2 FQNENV. V lost 3 bases and J lost 4, with 12 bases in between. The CDR3 totals 14 residues. CDR3 DNA sequence: TGTGCCAGCAGCCACAAGGACAGAGGCACTGAAGCTTTCTTT. This codes for CASSHKDRGTEAFF.

This clone was picked up a small number of times. This chain links TRBV4-1 with TRBJ1-2, with 9 bases fitting TRBD1. This CDR3 is built from 15 residues. J was trimmed by 2 bases and V by 3 bases; bases with no gene match: 4. From germline, CDR1 is MGHRA and CDR2 YSYEKL. DNA of the CDR3: TGCGCCAGCAGCCAGTACAGGGGGCTGAACTATGGCTACACCTTC. Protein sequence: CASSQYRGLNYGYTF.

V gene TRBV27 combines with J gene TRBJ1-2, with TRBD1 as a possible D gene (6 bases). CDR1 is MNHEY, CDR2 SMNVEV, per germline (reference sequence). Trimming stripped 6 bases from V and 6 bases from J, with 17 bases between. The CDR3 is 14 amino acids. This CDR3 is CASRGPQGLHGYTF. The CDR3 DNA reads TGTGCCAGCAGGGGCCCTCAGGGGTTGCATGGCTACACCTTC.

The chain employs TRBV28 and TRBJ2-7, with D hard to call. Trimming removed 5 bases at V and 2 bases at J, with 7 bases between. CDR1 and CDR2 from the germline V gene are MDHEN and SYDVKM. CDR3 length equals 12 residues. Here the CDR3 reads CASSARAYEQYF. The CDR3 region has the DNA TGTGCCAGCAGTGCCAGAGCCTACGAGCAGTACTTC.

This clone was observed once. This chain uses TRBV5-1 with TRBJ2-5; D uncertain. Trimming removed 4 bases from V and 1 base from J, with 8 bases in between. The CDR3 contains 13 residues. Germline V gene lookup returns CDR1 SGHRS and CDR2 YFSETQ. CDR3 sequence reads: CASSLAVQETQYF. The CDR3 bases are TGCGCCAGCAGCCTGGCGGTCCAAGAGACCCAGTACTTC.

V usage is TRBV12-5 and J usage is TRBJ2-7, with 9 bases aligning to TRBD1. CDR1 and CDR2 (germline): LGHNT, FRNRAP. This CDR3 is built from 14 residues. J gave up 6 bases and V 6 bases, and 9 bases lay outside the gene matches. CDR3 nucleotide sequence: TGTGCTAGTGGACCTGGGACAGGGTCAGCCGAGCAGTACTTC. Amino acid sequence: CASGPGTGSAEQYF.

This clone was counted a few times. The rearrangement uses TRBV19 and TRBJ1-1; the D is unclear. The CDR3 loop spans 14 amino acids. Germline loops: CDR1 LNHDA, CDR2 SQIVND (reference sequence). V shed 3 bases and J shed 1 base, with 9 bases lying between them. This chain's CDR3 is CASSMGHRNTEAFF. The CDR3 DNA is TGTGCCAGTAGTATGGGCCACCGGAACACTGAAGCTTTCTTT.

The chain uses TRBV18 and TRBJ1-4; D possibly corresponds to TRBD1 (5 bases). Germline-derived CDR1 and CDR2 are KGHSH and LQKENI. This CDR3 is built from 16 residues. Trimming took 5 bases from V and 7 from J, leaving 20 bases between them. CDR3 nucleotides: TGTGCCAGCTCAGTTTCCCAACCCATCGACAGTGAAAAACTGTTTTTT. Translation gives CASSVSQPIDSEKLFF.

This chain's CDR3 is CAISDIGGPNEKLFF. The DNA of the CDR3 is TGTGCCATCAGTGACATTGGGGGGCCCAATGAAAAACTGTTTTTT. This chain joins TRBV10-3 and TRBJ1-4; tentatively, D is TRBD1 (6 bases). The CDR3 is 15 amino acids. V lost 3 bases to trimming and J lost 5 bases, with 13 bases between them. Per germline, CDR1 ENHRY and CDR2 SYGVKD.

The chain has TRBV19 and TRBJ2-1, with D unclear. CDR3 length: 11 amino acids. In germline, CDR1 is LNHDA, CDR2 SQIVND (reference sequence). V lost 4 bases and J lost 7, with 5 bases in between. CDR3 bases: TGTGCCAGTAGTAGGAAGAATGAGCAGTTCTTC. Translation: CASSRKNEQFF.

This chain links TRBV7-9 with TRBJ1-2; no clear D gene. This CDR3 contains 15 residues. From germline, CDR1 is SEHNR and CDR2 FQNEAQ (reference sequence). Trimming pared 4 bases from V and 0 bases from J, leaving 12 bases between. As DNA, the CDR3 is TGTGCCAGCAGCTCCTCATCCAACCCTAACTATGGCTACACCTTC. Translation: CASSSSSNPNYGYTF.

J is TRBJ1-4 and V is TRBV9; D unclear. CDR1 SGDLS and CDR2 YYNGEE come from the germline V gene. Trimming pared 3 bases from V and 3 bases from J, leaving 12 bases between. The CDR3 length is 15 residues. The CDR3 here is CASSAGSEANEKLFF. The CDR3 DNA reads as TGTGCCAGCAGCGCCGGGTCGGAGGCTAATGAAAAACTGTTTTTT. Drawing the rest from reference TRBV9 and TRBJ1-4, the complete variable domain is DSGVTQTPKHLITATGQRVTLRCSPRSGDLSVYWYQQSLDQGLQFLIQYYNGEERAKGNILERFSAQQFPDLHSELNLSSLELGDSALYFCASSAGSEANEKLFFGSGTQLSVL.

J is TRBJ1-2 and V is TRBV30, with D unclear. V shed 2 bases and J shed 8 bases, with 12 bases lying between them. CDR1 and CDR2 from the germline V gene are GTSNPN and SVGIG (reference sequence). The CDR3 has 12 amino acids. The CDR3 sequence is CAWSPAGGGYTF. CDR3 coding DNA: TGTGCCTGGAGTCCGGCGGGCGGAGGCTACACCTTC.

This sequence joins TRBV4-2 and TRBJ1-1; D may be TRBD1 (5 bases). V lost 5 bases and J 4 bases, leaving 17 bases between the germline ends. The CDR3 spans 15 residues. Per germline, CDR1 LGHNA and CDR2 YNFKEQ. CDR3 sequence (DNA): TGTGCCAGCAGCTTTTTCGGGGACCGCGGCACTGAAGCTTTCTTT. It codes for CASSFFGDRGTEAFF.